This T cell receptor beta chain was retrieved from a study of T-cell memory formation after mild COVID-19. Study as a whole: The two donors had largely donor-specific TCR clusters.

From the 5' RACE reads, TCRdb called clonotypes with MiXCR, one entry per CDR3 protein. The sample lists just under 350,000 distinct CDR3 sequences, approximately 12% occurring once. The TCR was taken from a man in his late teens or twenties who had mild COVID-19 (a few samples of this study predate the infection). Cell type and time point are not known. The sample comprised PBMCs or a T cell subset sorted from them (not recorded which).

The CDR3 bases are TGCGCCAGCAGACCCCGTAGCGGGAATTCCTACAATGAGCAGTTCTTC. This gives the protein CASRPRSGNSYNEQFF. This chain connects TRBV4-1 to TRBJ2-1; the match to TRBD2 covers 8 bases. V was clipped by 6 bases and J by 1 base; unmatched bases: 8. This CDR3 spans 16 amino acids. CDR1 MGHRA and CDR2 YSYEKL come from the germline V gene.